What follows are 6 T cell receptor beta chains derived from one specimen sequenced in a study of T cell repertoires in cytomegalovirus infection. TCRdb re-derived calls from the reads in MiXCR, one entry per CDR3 protein. The table has about a million distinct CDR3 sequences, around 29% seen once; the top ten hold about 14%. The antigens these receptors bind are not known. This sample comprised cultured CD8+ T cells from PBMCs, obtained from culture after CMV antigen stimulation. Receptor source: a human donor in good health (CMV status not recorded). Some clones in this sample may be carry-over from other donors' samples.

This clonotype was picked up many times. The chain carries TRBV7-2 and TRBJ2-2; perhaps D is TRBD1 or TRBD2 (5 bases each). Trimming cost V 9 bases and J 0 bases, with 8 bases left between them. The CDR3 has 13 residues. CDR1 and CDR2 from the germline V gene are SGHTA and FQGNSA. CDR3: CARRGSNTGELFF. The CDR3 nucleotides read TGTGCCAGGAGGGGCTCGAACACCGGGGAGCTGTTTTTT.

This clonotype was detected only a few times. The gene calls are TRBV27 and TRBJ1-4; 7 bases fit TRBD1. The CDR3 is 17 amino acids. Per the germline V gene, CDR1 is MNHEY and CDR2 is SMNVEV (reference sequence). V was pared by 5 bases and J by 8 bases, with 17 bases of the junction left unmatched. The CDR3 reads CASSRLGNRGLREKLFF. CDR3 in DNA: TGTGCCAGCAGTAGACTCGGGAACAGGGGCCTAAGGGAAAAACTGTTTTTT.

This clonotype occurred many times. This chain joins TRBV7-9 and TRBJ2-1, with D possibly TRBD2 on 7 matching bases. Germline assignment: CDR1 SEHNR and CDR2 FQNEAQ (reference sequence). V lost 8 bases, J lost 2 bases, and 16 bases lay in between. The CDR3 sequence is 15 residues long. CDR3 protein: CASSRRGGAYNEQFF. Here the CDR3 DNA reads TGTGCCAGCTCAAGAAGGGGGGGGGCCTACAATGAGCAGTTCTTC.

V is TRBV27 and J is TRBJ2-1, with 16 bases that match TRBD2. Germline CDR1 and CDR2: MNHEY and SMNVEV (reference sequence). There are 15 residues in the CDR3. The ends lost 7 bases at V and 7 bases at J; junction bases unmatched: 4. CDR3 DNA sequence: TGTGCCAGCAAGTTGGGACTAGCGGGGGGGAATGAGCAGTTCTTC. It translates to CASKLGLAGGNEQFF.

This clonotype was seen repeatedly, ten times or more. As DNA, the CDR3 is TGTGCCAGCAGCGCAGCCGGGACAGTGAACACTGAAGCTTTCTTT. This gives the protein CASSAAGTVNTEAFF. The chain is built from TRBV7-2 and TRBJ1-1; 7 bases agree with TRBD1. The germline gives CDR1 SGHTA, CDR2 FQGNSA. V shed 5 bases, J shed 0 bases, and the junction held 6 bases outside the gene matches. This CDR3 is 15 amino acids long.

This clonotype was detected many times. The CDR3 region is CASSRDRDLYEQFF. Written as DNA, the CDR3 is TGTGCCAGCAGTAGGGACAGGGATTTGTATGAGCAGTTCTTC. J is TRBJ2-1 and V is TRBV6-1, with 9 bases matching TRBD1. V was pared by 5 bases and J by 8 bases, with 7 bases of the junction left unmatched. The CDR3 length is 14 residues. The germline V gene has CDR1 MNHNS and CDR2 SASEGT.